Shown below are 18 T cell receptor beta chains from a single sample sequenced in a study of radiation and T cells in renal cell carcinoma. Time point given: blood 2 weeks post-SBRT. The treatment denotes: 15 Gy SBRT to primary tumor, nephrectomy 4 weeks later. TCRdb's table, derived via immunoSEQ multiplex PCR, lists solely in-frame clones and lacks some. The sample includes some 58,000 clones, roughly 79% of them seen just once. The material sequenced was blood, taken from a patient whose treatment included radiotherapy and nephrectomy. The receptors originated from a man aged 60-69 years with renal cell carcinoma.

V and J are TRBV30 and TRBJ1-4; TRBD1 matches 7 bases. The germline CDR1 and CDR2 sequences are GTSNPN and SVGIG (reference sequence). The CDR3 is made up of 16 amino acids. With 4 bases clipped from V and 0 bases from J, the junction kept 8 bases outside the gene matches. DNA for the CDR3: TGTGCCTGGAATCACGGACAGGTTGCAACTAATGAAAAACTGTTTTTT. Protein sequence: CAWNHGQVATNEKLFF. Full variable domain (rest looked up from reference TRBV30 and TRBJ1-4): SQTIHQWPATLVQPVGSPLSLECTVEGTSNPNLYWYRQAAGRGLQLLFYSVGIGQISSEVPQNLSASRPQDRQFILSSKKLLLSDSGFYLCAWNHGQVATNEKLFFGSGTQLSVL.

The chain is built from TRBV27 and TRBJ1-1, with D perhaps TRBD1 (5 bases). CDR1 is MNHEY, CDR2 SMNVEV, per germline (reference sequence). Trimming shortened V by 2 bases and J by 3 bases, and 7 bases separated the two germline ends. The CDR3 is 13 residues long. The CDR3 DNA sequence: TGTGCCAGCAGTTTAGGGGCAGACACTGAAGCTTTCTTT. Translation gives CASSLGADTEAFF.

The chain joins TRBV6-6 to TRBJ2-3, with D maybe TRBD1 (7 bases). Between the trimmed V and J ends, which lost 11 bases and 6 bases, there was a span of 12 bases. This CDR3 spans 11 amino acids. Per germline, CDR1 MNHNY and CDR2 SVGAGI (reference sequence). The CDR3: CAGAGGDTQYF. The DNA of the CDR3 is TGTGCCGGGGCAGGGGGGGATACGCAGTATTTT.

CDR3 coding DNA: TGTGCCAGCAGCTCCCTCTGGGGTGTTGAAGCTTTCTTT. Protein: CASSSLWGVEAFF. V is TRBV7-2 and J is TRBJ1-1; D unresolved. CDR1 and CDR2 (germline): SGHTA, FQGNSA. This CDR3 has 13 amino acids. Trimming shortened V by 4 bases and J by 7 bases, and 13 bases separated the two germline ends.

The sample holds one count of this clone. The chain has TRBV11-3 and TRBJ2-1; D is undetermined. The CDR3 is 13 residues long. The ends were cut back, 5 bases at V and 9 bases at J, with 14 bases in the middle. Looked up from germline, CDR1 is SGHNT and CDR2 is YENEEA. CDR3 in amino acids: CASSPRGAGEQFF. In DNA form, the CDR3 reads TGTGCCAGCAGCCCTAGAGGCGCAGGTGAGCAGTTCTTC.

The chain employs TRBV28 and TRBJ2-1; D not certain. Germline V gene sequence: CDR1 MDHEN, CDR2 SYDVKM. The CDR3 has 12 amino acids. V shed 1 base and J shed 12 bases, with 10 bases lying between them. The CDR3: CASSLYDRLQFF. CDR3 coding DNA: TGTGCCAGCAGTTTATACGACCGCCTGCAGTTCTTC.

V is TRBV4-1 and J is TRBJ2-5, with 7 nucleotides matching TRBD2. With V trimmed by 1 base and J by 1 base, 6 bases remained unmatched. Per germline, CDR1 MGHRA and CDR2 YSYEKL. This CDR3 is built from 16 residues. DNA for the CDR3: TGCGCCAGCAGCCAAGGGCCGGCTAGCGGCCAAGAGACCCAGTACTTC. It codes for CASSQGPASGQETQYF.

This chain links TRBV7-2 with TRBJ1-2; D is possibly TRBD1 (5 bases). Germline assignment: CDR1 SGHTA and CDR2 FQGNSA. The CDR3 is made up of 18 amino acids. V was trimmed by 0 bases and J by 4 bases, leaving 21 bases between them. In DNA, the CDR3 is TGTGCCAGCAGCTTAGCACCCAGGGCAGTGGGTGGAGGCTATGGCTACACCTTC. This gives the protein CASSLAPRAVGGGYGYTF.

The chain employs TRBV10-3 and TRBJ1-1, with TRBD1 as a possible D gene (6 bases). Germline CDR1 reads ENHRY; CDR2 reads SYGVKD. Trimming pared 4 bases from V and 0 bases from J, leaving 12 bases between. The CDR3 extends over 15 amino acids. The CDR3 region is CAISGSDSMNTEAFF. CDR3 sequence (DNA): TGTGCCATCAGTGGCTCGGACAGCATGAACACTGAAGCTTTCTTT.

The chain recombines TRBV6-1 with TRBJ2-7; 9 nucleotides match TRBD1. V shed 4 bases and J 3 bases; nucleotides not matched to a gene: 13. The CDR3 consists of 17 residues. Germline V CDR1 and CDR2: MNHNS, SASEGT. CDR3 in DNA: TGTGCCAGCAGTGTTCGATATCCGGGACAGGGTTTCTACGAGCAGTACTTC. It specifies CASSVRYPGQGFYEQYF.

The chain recombines TRBV5-1 with TRBJ2-1; 11 nucleotides agree with TRBD2. The CDR3 is 16 residues long. V was pared by 4 bases and J by 6 bases, with 9 bases of the junction left unmatched. CDR1 is SGHRS, CDR2 YFSETQ, per germline. The DNA of the CDR3 is TGCGCCAGCAGCCCTCCTCTAGCGGGGGGTGGCAATGAGCAGTTCTTC. It translates to CASSPPLAGGGNEQFF.

This clone was counted between two and nine times. This chain links TRBV30 with TRBJ1-1; TRBD1 matches at 7 bases. V shed 0 bases and J 3 bases; nucleotides not matched to a gene: 7. CDR3 length: 15 residues. Germline assignment: CDR1 GTSNPN and CDR2 SVGIG (reference sequence). CDR3 DNA sequence: TGTGCCTGGAGTGTAACGGGCAGGGGGGACACTGAAGCTTTCTTT. The encoded protein is CAWSVTGRGDTEAFF.

This sequence joins TRBV30 and TRBJ1-2; TRBD1 matches at 8 bases. V dropped 2 bases and J dropped 3; count of bases not matched to a gene: 8. Germline-derived CDR1 and CDR2 are GTSNPN and SVGIG (reference sequence). The CDR3 runs 15 residues. The CDR3 sequence: CAWSSIGTGYYGYTF. In DNA form, the CDR3 reads TGTGCCTGGAGTTCTATCGGGACAGGATACTATGGCTACACCTTC.

This rearrangement joins TRBV7-9 to TRBJ1-4; the D gene is possibly TRBD1 (5 bases). CDR3 length: 15 amino acids. V was trimmed by 2 bases and J by 5 bases, leaving 12 bases between them. CDR1 SEHNR and CDR2 FQNEAQ come from the germline V gene (reference sequence). This CDR3 is CASSLQGVGNEKLFF. The CDR3 DNA follows: TGTGCCAGCAGCTTACAAGGGGTGGGGAATGAAAAACTGTTTTTT. Full variable domain (rest looked up from reference TRBV7-9 and TRBJ1-4): DTGVSQNPRHKITKRGQNVTFRCDPISEHNRLYWYRQTLGQGPEFLTYFQNEAQLEKSRLLSDRFSAERPKGSFSTLEIQRTEQGDSAMYLCASSLQGVGNEKLFFGSGTQLSVL.

The chain is built from TRBV9 and TRBJ2-1; D gene unclear. There are 11 residues in the CDR3. V was trimmed by 5 bases and J by 5 bases, leaving 5 bases between them. Germline CDR1 and CDR2: SGDLS and YYNGEE. The CDR3 bases are TGTGCCAGCAGGGGGAACAATGAGCAGTTCTTC. Its translation is CASRGNNEQFF.

V usage is TRBV6-1 and J usage is TRBJ2-7, with 12 bases aligning to TRBD1. Germline loops: CDR1 MNHNS, CDR2 SASEGT. Trimming removed 4 bases from V and 6 bases from J; junction bases left unmatched: 10. This CDR3 has 16 amino acids. CDR3 amino acids: CASSVPGQGARAEQYV. The CDR3 nucleotides are TGTGCCAGCAGTGTCCCGGGACAGGGGGCTCGGGCCGAGCAGTACGTC.

The chain employs TRBV7-9 and TRBJ2-7; D is perhaps TRBD1 (6 bases). This CDR3 is built from 13 residues. Germline CDR1 SEHNR, CDR2 FQNEAQ (reference sequence). The V end was cut by 3 bases, the J end by 4 bases, with 10 bases between. The DNA for the CDR3 is TGTGCCAGCAGCTTCGGACAGAATTACGAGCAGTACTTC. Translating gives CASSFGQNYEQYF.

This clone was seen a few times. The V and J genes are TRBV7-2 and TRBJ1-4; 7 nucleotides match TRBD1. This CDR3 has 14 residues. V lost 1 base to trimming and J lost 6 bases; unmatched junction nucleotides: 2. The germline V gene has CDR1 SGHTA and CDR2 FQGNSA. Written as DNA, the CDR3 is TGTGCCAGCAGCTTAGTAGGGGGCCATGAAAAACTGTTTTTT. This codes for CASSLVGGHEKLFF.